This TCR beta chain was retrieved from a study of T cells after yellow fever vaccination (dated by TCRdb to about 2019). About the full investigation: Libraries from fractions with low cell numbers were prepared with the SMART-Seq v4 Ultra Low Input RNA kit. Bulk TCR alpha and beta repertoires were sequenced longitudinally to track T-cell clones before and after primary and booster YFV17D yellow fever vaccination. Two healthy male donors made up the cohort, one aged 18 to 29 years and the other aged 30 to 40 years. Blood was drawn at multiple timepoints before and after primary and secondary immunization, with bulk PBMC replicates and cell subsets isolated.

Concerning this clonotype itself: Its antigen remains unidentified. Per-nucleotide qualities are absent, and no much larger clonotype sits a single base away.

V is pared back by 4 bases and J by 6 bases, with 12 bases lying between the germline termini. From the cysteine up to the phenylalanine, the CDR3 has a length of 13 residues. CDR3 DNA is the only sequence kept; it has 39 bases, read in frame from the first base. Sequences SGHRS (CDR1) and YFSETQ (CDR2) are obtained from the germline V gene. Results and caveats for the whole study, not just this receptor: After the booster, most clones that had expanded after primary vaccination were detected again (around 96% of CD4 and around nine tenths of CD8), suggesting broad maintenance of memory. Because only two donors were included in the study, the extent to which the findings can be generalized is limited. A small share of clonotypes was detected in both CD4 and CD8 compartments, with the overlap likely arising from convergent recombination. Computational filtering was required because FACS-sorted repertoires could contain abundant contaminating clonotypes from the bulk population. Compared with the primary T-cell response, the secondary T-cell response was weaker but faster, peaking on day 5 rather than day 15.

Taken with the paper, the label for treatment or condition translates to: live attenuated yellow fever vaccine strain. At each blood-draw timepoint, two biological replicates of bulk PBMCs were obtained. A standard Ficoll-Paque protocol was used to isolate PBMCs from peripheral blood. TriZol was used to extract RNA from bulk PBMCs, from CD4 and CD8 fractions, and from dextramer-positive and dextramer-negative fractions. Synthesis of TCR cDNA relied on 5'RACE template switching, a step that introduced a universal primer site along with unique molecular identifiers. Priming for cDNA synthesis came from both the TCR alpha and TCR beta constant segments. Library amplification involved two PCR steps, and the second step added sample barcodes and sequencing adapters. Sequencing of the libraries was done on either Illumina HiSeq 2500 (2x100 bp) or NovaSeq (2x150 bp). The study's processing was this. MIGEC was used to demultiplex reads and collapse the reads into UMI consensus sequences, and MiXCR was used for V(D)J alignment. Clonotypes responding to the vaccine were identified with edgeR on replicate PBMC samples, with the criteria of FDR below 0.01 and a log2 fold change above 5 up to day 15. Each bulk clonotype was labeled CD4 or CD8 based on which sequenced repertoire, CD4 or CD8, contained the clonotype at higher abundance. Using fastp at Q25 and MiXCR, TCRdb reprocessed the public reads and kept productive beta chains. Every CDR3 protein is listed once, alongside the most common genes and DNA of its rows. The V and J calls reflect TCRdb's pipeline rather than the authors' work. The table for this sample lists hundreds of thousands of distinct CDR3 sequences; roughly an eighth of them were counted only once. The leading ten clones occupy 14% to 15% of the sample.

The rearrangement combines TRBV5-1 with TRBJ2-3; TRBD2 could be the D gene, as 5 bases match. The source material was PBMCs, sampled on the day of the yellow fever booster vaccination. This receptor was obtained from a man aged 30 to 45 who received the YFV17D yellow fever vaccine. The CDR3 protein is CASSPTTGDTQYF. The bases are TGCGCCAGCAGCCCGACCACGGGGGATACGCAGTATTTT.